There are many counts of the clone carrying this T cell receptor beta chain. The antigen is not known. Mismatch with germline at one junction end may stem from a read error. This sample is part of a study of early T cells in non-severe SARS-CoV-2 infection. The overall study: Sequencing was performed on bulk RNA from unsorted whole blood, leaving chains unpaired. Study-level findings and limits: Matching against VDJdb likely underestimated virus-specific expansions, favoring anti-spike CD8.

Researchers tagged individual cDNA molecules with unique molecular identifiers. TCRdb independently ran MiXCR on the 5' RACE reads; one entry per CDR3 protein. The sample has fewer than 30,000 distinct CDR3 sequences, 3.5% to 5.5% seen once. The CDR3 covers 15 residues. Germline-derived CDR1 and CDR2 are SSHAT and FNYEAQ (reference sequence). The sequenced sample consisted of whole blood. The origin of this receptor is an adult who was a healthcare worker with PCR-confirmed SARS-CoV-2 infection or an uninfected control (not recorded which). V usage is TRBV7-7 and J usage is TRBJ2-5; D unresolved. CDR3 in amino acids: CASSLGPQRQETQYF. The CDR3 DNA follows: TGTGCTAGCAGCTTAGGGCCCCAACGCCAAGAGACCCAGTACTTC.